A selection of T cell receptor beta chains follows, all from one sample in a study of blood T cell repertoires in COVID-19. Libraries were prepared by immunoSEQ multiplex PCR; TCRdb keeps only in-frame clonotypes and omits some of them. The table records some 14,000 clones, 65% to 85% of them present only once. Sequenced: peripheral blood. Receptors were obtained from a human donor in a cohort sampled during active COVID-19. Each CDR3 is given with its conserved first and last residue. The D gene is left open where the match is weak. Clone sizes are given selectively: once, few, many, or a class where the clone is expanded.

size	D	V	J	DNA	CDR3
.	TRBD1	TRBV5-4	TRBJ2-7	TGTGCCAGCAGCTTGGCCGGGACAGACTACGAGCAGTACTTC	CASSLAGTDYEQYF
.	.	TRBV28	TRBJ1-1	TGTGCCAGCAGTCCCCCCCGGGGGAACACTGAAGCTTTCTTT	CASSPPRGNTEAFF
.	.	TRBV7-9	TRBJ1-2	TGTGCCAGCAGCTTTGTTTTTAGGGAGGATGGCTACACCTTC	CASSFVFREDGYTF
.	TRBD1	TRBV5-1	TRBJ2-4	TGCGCCAGCAGTGGACAGGAGAAAAACATTCAGTACTTC	CASSGQEKNIQYF
.	.	TRBV29-1	TRBJ2-7	TGCAGCGTTGAGGGGGGGGCGAGCTCCTACGAGCAGTACTTC	CSVEGGASSYEQYF
.	TRBD1	TRBV12-5	TRBJ2-1	TGTGCTAGTGGTTTGCCCGATACAGGGGGGAAAAATGAGCAGTTCTTC	CASGLPDTGGKNEQFF
.	TRBD1	TRBV27	TRBJ2-7	TGTGCCAGCAGTCCAACCGGGACAGGGGGCTTCTTGTTCCACGAGCAGTACTTC	CASSPTGTGGFLFHEQYF
.	TRBD2	TRBV5-6	TRBJ2-7	TGTGCCAGCAGCTATCTAGCGGGTGCCTCCTACGAGCAGTACTTC	CASSYLAGASYEQYF
few	TRBD2	TRBV3-1/TRBV3-2	TRBJ2-3	TGTGCCAGCAGCCGAAGAACACTAGCGGGGGGGCCGAGCACAGATACGCAGTATTTT	CASSRRTLAGGPSTDTQYF
.	TRBD1	TRBV28	TRBJ2-5	TGTGCCAGCAGTACGACAGGGTTAGGAGAGACCCAGTACTTC	CASSTTGLGETQYF
few	.	TRBV30	TRBJ2-2	TGTGCCTGGAGTCGGCTAGCGATGACCGGGGAGCTGTTTTTT	CAWSRLAMTGELFF
.	TRBD2	TRBV19	TRBJ2-5	TGTGCCAGTAGTGCCATAAGCGGGAGAACTCAAGAGACCCAGTACTTC	CASSAISGRTQETQYF
.	.	TRBV6-1	TRBJ2-5	TGTGCCAGCAGTGAGAATACAGGGGGAGGGTCGGAGACCCAGTACTTC	CASSENTGGGSETQYF
once	TRBD2	TRBV29-1	TRBJ2-1	TGCAGCGTTGAGAAGACTAGCGACAATGAGCAGTTCTTC	CSVEKTSDNEQFF
.	.	TRBV18	TRBJ2-7	TGTGCCAGCTCGCCCTCCTCCGGGGGATCCTACGAGCAGTACTTC	CASSPSSGGSYEQYF
.	.	TRBV4-3	TRBJ2-3	TGCGCCAGCAGCCAAGGACCAGGACAGGGGAGAGCTAGCGGGCGCACAGATACGCAGTATTTT	CASSQGPGQGRASGRTDTQYF
few	.	TRBV4-2	TRBJ1-5	TGTGCCAGCAGCCAGGAACAGGGTTTGGGTCAGCCCCAGCATTTT	CASSQEQGLGQPQHF
.	TRBD1	TRBV28	TRBJ1-2	TGTGCCAGCAGCCTTGAACAGGGGGGCTATGGCTACACCTTC	CASSLEQGGYGYTF
.	.	TRBV7-2	TRBJ2-3	TGTGCCACCAGGGGGGGACTATACACAGATACGCAGTATTTT	CATRGGLYTDTQYF
few	TRBD2	TRBV7-8	TRBJ2-5	TGTGCCAGCGCCTCCCGGCCTAGCGGAGGGCAAGAGACCCAGTACTTC	CASASRPSGGQETQYF
.	.	TRBV5-4	TRBJ1-5	TGTGCCAGCAGCGTGGGTCCGGGACACGGACATCAAGCCCAGCATTTT	CASSVGPGHGHQAQHF
.	.	TRBV9	TRBJ1-1	TGTGCCAGCAGCGTAGTACGAGGCACTGAAGCTTTCTTT	CASSVVRGTEAFF
once	.	TRBV6-1	TRBJ2-5	TGTGCCAGCAGTGAACAGGGTCAGGAGACCCAGTACTTC	CASSEQGQETQYF
.	TRBD1	TRBV5-4	TRBJ1-1	TGTGCCAGCAGCTCGGGGACAGCGGCCACTGAAGCTTTCTTT	CASSSGTAATEAFF
few	TRBD1	TRBV6-2/TRBV6-3	TRBJ1-5	TGTGCCAGCAACCCGGGACAGAGCAATCAGCCCCAGCATTTT	CASNPGQSNQPQHF
.	TRBD2	TRBV7-8	TRBJ2-7	TGTGCCAGCAGCCGTCAGACTAGCGGGGGCGCTTCTTCCTACGAGCAGTACTTC	CASSRQTSGGASSYEQYF
.	.	TRBV3-1/TRBV3-2	TRBJ2-3	TGTGCCAGCAGCCGCTTGCGGGGCAGCACAGATACGCAGTATTTT	CASSRLRGSTDTQYF
.	.	TRBV5-1	TRBJ2-7	TGCGCCAGCAGCGCGGACAGCTCTACCTCCTACGAGCAGTACTTC	CASSADSSTSYEQYF
.	TRBD1	TRBV7-2	TRBJ1-4	TGTGCCAGCAGCTGGCGACAGGGAGCGAATGAAAAACTGTTTTTT	CASSWRQGANEKLFF
.	TRBD1	TRBV25-1	TRBJ1-2	TGTGCCAGCAGTGAACCTGGACAGGGAAACTATGGCTACACCTTC	CASSEPGQGNYGYTF
.	.	TRBV1	TRBJ2-7	TGCACCAGCAGCCATAGGGACAGGGTGATCTACGAGCAGTACTTC	CTSSHRDRVIYEQYF
.	TRBD1	TRBV18	TRBJ1-6	TGTGCCAGCACCGGGACAGGGGGACGTTCACCCCTCCACTTT	CASTGTGGRSPLHF